This entry lists 9 T cell receptor beta chains sequenced from one sample in a study of blood T cell repertoires in COVID-19. The repertoire was sequenced with immunoSEQ multiplex PCR; TCRdb's copy has only in-frame clones and lacks some. The sample shows 200,000 to 250,000 clones, roughly 88% of them seen only once. The sequencing sample was made of PBMCs or T cells enriched from blood (not recorded which). Receptor source: a woman in her thirties who had been exposed to COVID-19.

The CDR3 bases are TGTGCCTGGGGGGGCACTGCAACTAATGAAAAACTGTTTTTT. Protein: CAWGGTATNEKLFF. This chain connects TRBV30 to TRBJ1-4; the D gene is possibly TRBD1 (6 bases). The CDR3 is made up of 14 amino acids. V lost 5 bases and J 0 bases, leaving 10 bases between the germline ends. Germline V CDR1 and CDR2: GTSNPN, SVGIG (reference sequence).

V usage is TRBV7-2 and J usage is TRBJ2-7; no definite D call. The CDR3 totals 13 residues. Per the germline V gene, CDR1 is SGHTA and CDR2 is FQGNSA. V gave up 3 bases and J gave up 3 bases, with 9 bases separating them. The CDR3 protein is CASSFANFYEQYF. The CDR3 region has the DNA TGTGCCAGCAGCTTCGCCAACTTCTACGAGCAGTACTTC.

The chain uses TRBV28 and TRBJ2-4; 10 nucleotides match TRBD2. This CDR3 is built from 19 residues. Germline loops: CDR1 MDHEN, CDR2 SYDVKM. J was trimmed by 3 bases and V by 3 bases; bases with no gene match: 14. As DNA, the CDR3 is TGTGCCAGCAGTTTCGGCCTAGCGGGAGATGGGCAAGGCAAAAACATTCAGTACTTC. The encoded protein is CASSFGLAGDGQGKNIQYF.

The J gene is TRBJ2-5, the V gene TRBV3-1 (or the pseudogene TRBV3-2); 9 nucleotides align to TRBD1. V was pared by 5 bases and J by 3 bases, with 1 base of the junction left unmatched. Per the germline V gene, CDR1 is LGHDT and CDR2 is YNNKEL (reference sequence). CDR3 length: 13 residues. CDR3 bases: TGTGCCAGCAGCAGGACAGGGGAAGAGACCCAGTACTTC. The encoded protein is CASSRTGEETQYF.

The J gene is TRBJ2-1, the V gene TRBV4-1, with D maybe TRBD2 (6 bases). This CDR3 has 15 residues. Germline CDR1 MGHRA, CDR2 YSYEKL. The germline V and J ends were trimmed by 5 bases and 7 bases, with 18 bases remaining between them. CDR3 sequence (DNA): TGCGCCAGCAGCTGGGGACTTAGGCGGAGGAATGAGCAGTTCTTC. Protein product: CASSWGLRRRNEQFF.

The chain links TRBV5-1 to TRBJ1-2, with 10 positions matching TRBD1. This CDR3 has 16 residues. Germline loops: CDR1 SGHRS, CDR2 YFSETQ. V shed 3 bases, J shed 4 bases, and the junction held 9 bases outside the gene matches. The CDR3 DNA sequence: TGCGCCAGCAGCTCGAGCGGGACAGGGGAACTCTATGGCTACACCTTC. This translates into CASSSSGTGELYGYTF.

The chain links TRBV29-1 to TRBJ1-1, with D possibly TRBD1 on 6 matching bases. Looked up from germline, CDR1 is SQVTM and CDR2 is ANQGSEA. This CDR3 comprises 13 residues. The V and J ends lost 4 bases and 7 bases respectively, with 16 bases between them. The DNA of the CDR3 is TGCAGCGTTGGCCCCCAGGGGAAAATTGAAGCTTTCTTT. This sequence encodes CSVGPQGKIEAFF. The full variable domain, its missing parts supplied by reference TRBV29-1 and TRBJ1-1, is SAVISQKPSRDICQRGTSLTIQCQVDSQVTMMFWYRQQPGQSLTLIATANQGSEATYESGFVIDKFPISRPNLTFSTLTVSNMSPEDSSIYLCSVGPQGKIEAFFGQGTRLTVV.

The genes are TRBV19 and TRBJ2-7; 9 positions agree with TRBD1. The V gene end was trimmed by 5 bases and the J gene end by 4 bases; junction bases not matched to a gene: 6. CDR1 and CDR2 (germline): LNHDA, SQIVND (reference sequence). The CDR3 consists of 14 residues. The CDR3 sequence is CASSFGQGFYEQYF. In DNA, the CDR3 is TGTGCCAGTAGTTTTGGACAGGGGTTTTACGAGCAGTACTTC.

This clone showed up just once. V gene TRBV11-3 combines with J gene TRBJ2-1; 7 nucleotides agree with TRBD2. The germline V gene has CDR1 SGHNT and CDR2 YENEEA. CDR3 length equals 13 residues. Trimming at V came to 4 bases and at J to 5 bases, leaving 2 bases not matched to a gene. The chain's CDR3 is CASSSRGDNEQFF. CDR3 DNA: TGTGCCAGCAGCTCCCGGGGGGACAATGAGCAGTTCTTC. Together with reference TRBV11-3 and TRBJ2-1, the CDR3 gives the full variable domain: EAGVVQSPRYKIIEKKQPVAFWCNPISGHNTLYWYLQNLGQGPELLIRYENEEAVDDSQLPKDRFSAERLKGVDSTLKIQPAELGDSAVYLCASSSRGDNEQFFGPGTRLTVL.